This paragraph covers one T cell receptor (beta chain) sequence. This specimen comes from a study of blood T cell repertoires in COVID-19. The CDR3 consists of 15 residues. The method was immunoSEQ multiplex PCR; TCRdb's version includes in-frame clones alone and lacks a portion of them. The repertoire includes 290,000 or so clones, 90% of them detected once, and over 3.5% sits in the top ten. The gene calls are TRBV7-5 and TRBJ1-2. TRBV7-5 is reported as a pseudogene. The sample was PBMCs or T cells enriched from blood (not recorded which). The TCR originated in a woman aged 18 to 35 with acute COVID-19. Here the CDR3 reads CARTVRRGKGDGYTF. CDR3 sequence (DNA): TGTGCCAGAACCGTACGGCGGGGGAAGGGGGATGGCTACACCTTC.